Following are 8 T cell receptor beta chains from one sample sequenced in a study of blood T cell repertoires in COVID-19. The assay was immunoSEQ multiplex PCR, and TCRdb's table has in-frame clones only and misses some. The repertoire holds about 35,000 clones, around 85% seen once, with 44% in the top ten. Sequenced input: peripheral blood. The receptors originated from a man aged 60 to 69 with active or convalescent COVID-19.

V is TRBV19 and J is TRBJ1-2; 7 bases are shared with TRBD1. From germline, CDR1 is LNHDA and CDR2 SQIVND (reference sequence). The V gene end was trimmed by 3 bases and the J gene end by 7 bases; junction bases not matched to a gene: 14. CDR3 length equals 16 residues. CDR3: CASSIPLVRGVGGYTF. The CDR3 DNA reads TGTGCCAGTAGTATCCCCCTCGTCAGGGGGGTTGGTGGCTACACCTTC. The variable domain in full, with the rest retrieved from reference TRBV19 and TRBJ1-2, is DGGITQSPKYLFRKEGQNVTLSCEQNLNHDAMYWYRQDPGQGLRLIYYSQIVNDFQKGDIAEGYSVSREKKESFPLTVTSAQKNPTAFYLCASSIPLVRGVGGYTFGSGTRLTVV.

The chain has TRBV5-6 and TRBJ1-2; D uncertain. V lost 2 bases to trimming and J lost 8 bases, with 13 bases between them. The CDR3 consists of 13 residues. Germline assignment: CDR1 SGHDT and CDR2 YYEEEE. Here the CDR3 reads CASSFMWLEGYTF. The CDR3 DNA follows: TGTGCCAGCAGCTTTATGTGGTTGGAGGGCTACACCTTC.

A single count supports this clone. The chain's CDR3 is CASSYSTRGWEKLFF. As DNA, the CDR3 is TGTGCCAGCAGTTACTCGACCAGGGGTTGGGAAAAACTGTTTTTT. This chain joins TRBV6-5 and TRBJ1-4, with a tentative D call TRBD1 (6 bases). CDR3 length: 15 amino acids. Deletions cut 0 bases from V and 8 bases from J, with 13 bases between. Germline V lookup: CDR1 MNHEY, CDR2 SVGAGI.

The rearrangement joins TRBV2 to TRBJ2-3, with D hard to call. The CDR3 has 15 amino acids. V gave up 1 base and J gave up 2 bases, with 10 bases separating them. Germline CDR1 SNHLY, CDR2 FYNNEI. CDR3 in DNA: TGTGCCAGCAGTGAAGAATTGGGCGCCACAGATACGCAGTATTTT. Its translation is CASSEELGATDTQYF.

This rearrangement joins TRBV6-5 to TRBJ2-1; 7 positions match TRBD1. V shed 6 bases and J 8 bases; nucleotides not matched to a gene: 13. The CDR3 runs to 15 residues. CDR1 is MNHEY and CDR2 is SVGAGI in the germline V gene. The DNA of the CDR3 is TGTGCCAGCAGGCTTACTAACAGGGGTGGGGATGAGCAGTTCTTC. Its translation is CASRLTNRGGDEQFF.

This clone was seen a single time. The V call is TRBV2, the J call TRBJ1-1; D not certain. V shed 10 bases and J shed 0 bases, with 15 bases lying between them. CDR1 and CDR2 (germline): SNHLY, FYNNEI. The CDR3 covers 14 residues. In nucleotides, the CDR3 is TGTGCCACCCAAAAACTCAAATTGAACACTGAAGCTTTCTTT. It is translated as CATQKLKLNTEAFF.

The V call is TRBV5-1, the J call TRBJ2-1, with 9 bases identical to TRBD2. The CDR3 length is 15 residues. Trimming at V came to 0 bases and at J to 8 bases, leaving 6 bases not matched to a gene. Germline CDR1 SGHRS, CDR2 YFSETQ. The CDR3 bases are TGCGCCAGCAGCTTGGCAGCGGGAGGAATCGATGAGCAGTTCTTC. As protein: CASSLAAGGIDEQFF. Combining the CDR3 with reference TRBV5-1 and TRBJ2-1 gives the whole variable domain KAGVTQTPRYLIKTRGQQVTLSCSPISGHRSVSWYQQTPGQGLQFLFEYFSETQRNKGNFPGRFSGRQFSNSRSEMNVSTLELGDSALYLCASSLAAGGIDEQFFGPGTRLTVL.

The J gene is TRBJ2-3, the V gene TRBV7-8; D not certain. The CDR3 is 12 residues long. CDR1 is SGHVS and CDR2 is FQNEAQ in the germline V gene. Trimming took off 1 base at V and 10 bases at J, with 9 bases between the two ends. As DNA, the CDR3 is TGTGCCAGCAGCTTAGTCTATGATCCGCAGTATTTT. The encoded protein is CASSLVYDPQYF. The entire variable domain, with the rest obtained from reference TRBV7-8 and TRBJ2-3, is as follows: GAGVSQSPRYKVAKRGQDVALRCDPISGHVSLFWYQQALGQGPEFLTYFQNEAQLDKSGLPSDRFFAERPEGSVSTLKIQRTQQEDSAVYLCASSLVYDPQYFGPGTRLTVL.